In this sample, the clone carrying this T cell receptor (beta chain) turned up a few times. This entry comes from a study of radiation and T cells in renal cell carcinoma. Data came from immunoSEQ multiplex PCR; TCRdb stores just in-frame clones and leaves some out. The sample gives some 150,000 clones, 75% to 90% of which show up once; roughly 17% is in the top ten. Time point in this sample: blood 4 weeks post-SBRT, at nephrectomy. Treatment given: 15 Gy SBRT to primary tumor, nephrectomy 4 weeks later. Trimming removed 4 bases at V and 4 bases at J, with 13 bases between. This CDR3 spans 14 amino acids. CDR1 is LGHNA and CDR2 is YSLEER in the germline V gene.

This rearrangement joins TRBV4-3 to TRBJ1-1; possible D gene TRBD1, 5 bases. The origin of this receptor is a woman between 50 and 59 years old with renal cell carcinoma. This specimen consisted of blood, obtained from a patient whose treatment included radiotherapy and nephrectomy. The chain's CDR3 is CASSPGSGGTEAFF. The CDR3, as DNA: TGCGCCAGCAGCCCAGGGTCGGGGGGCACTGAAGCTTTCTTT.